Below, one T cell receptor (beta chain) is given with its context. A read error may account for a junction end that differs from germline. The data originate from a study of control samples from healthy donors and cancer patients. CDR1 MNHEY and CDR2 SVGAGI come from the germline V gene. The CDR3 runs 12 residues. TCRdb's table, derived via immunoSEQ multiplex PCR, lists solely in-frame clones and lacks some. The sample has about 130,000 clones, around 93% seen once. This receptor was taken from a man younger than 30 in good health. The rearrangement uses TRBV6-5 and TRBJ2-7; 7 bases match TRBD1. The sample taken for sequencing was blood. This CDR3 is CASTRQGYGQYF. The CDR3 nucleotides read TGTGCCAGTACTAGACAGGGCTACGGGCAGTACTTC.